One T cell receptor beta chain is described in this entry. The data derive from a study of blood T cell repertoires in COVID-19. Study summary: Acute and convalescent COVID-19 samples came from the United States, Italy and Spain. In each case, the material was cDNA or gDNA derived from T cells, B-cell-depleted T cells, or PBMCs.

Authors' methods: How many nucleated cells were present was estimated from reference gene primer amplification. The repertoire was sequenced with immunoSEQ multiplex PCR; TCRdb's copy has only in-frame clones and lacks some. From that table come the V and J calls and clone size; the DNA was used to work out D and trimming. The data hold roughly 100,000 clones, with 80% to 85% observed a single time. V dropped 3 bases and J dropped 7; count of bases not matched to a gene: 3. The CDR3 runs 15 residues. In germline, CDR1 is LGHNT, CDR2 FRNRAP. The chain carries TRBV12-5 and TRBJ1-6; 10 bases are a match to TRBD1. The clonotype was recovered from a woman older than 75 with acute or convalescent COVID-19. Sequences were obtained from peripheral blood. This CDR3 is CASGLGQGENSPLHF. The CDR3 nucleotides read TGTGCTAGTGGTTTAGGACAGGGGGAAAATTCACCCCTCCACTTT.